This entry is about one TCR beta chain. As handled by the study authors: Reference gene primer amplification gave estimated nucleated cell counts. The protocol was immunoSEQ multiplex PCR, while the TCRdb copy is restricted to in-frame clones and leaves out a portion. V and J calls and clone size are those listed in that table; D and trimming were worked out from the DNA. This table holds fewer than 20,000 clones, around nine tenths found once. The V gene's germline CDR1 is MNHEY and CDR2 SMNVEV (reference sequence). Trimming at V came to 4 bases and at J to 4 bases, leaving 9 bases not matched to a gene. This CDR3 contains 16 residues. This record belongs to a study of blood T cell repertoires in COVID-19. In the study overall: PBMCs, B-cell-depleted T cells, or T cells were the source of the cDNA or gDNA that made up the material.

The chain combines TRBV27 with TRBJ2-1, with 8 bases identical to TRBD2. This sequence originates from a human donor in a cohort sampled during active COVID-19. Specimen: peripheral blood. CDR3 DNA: TGTGCCAGCAGTTGGATCAGCGGGAGCTCGTACAATGAGCAGTTCTTC. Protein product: CASSWISGSSYNEQFF.